The present entry profiles one T cell receptor beta chain with its context. Its antigen is still unknown. This entry is derived from a study of OX40 agonist ivuxolimab in advanced cancers. Turning to the study itself: Melanoma, hepatocellular carcinoma, head and neck or renal cell cancer occurred in dose-escalation patients. Study-wide points: Clonal expansion by week 6 occurred in CD4+ and CD8+ blood T cells (at 0.1 to 3.0 mg/kg). The study found among the lowest clonal expansion in partial responders at 0.1-3.0 mg/kg.

Sequenced by immunoSEQ multiplex PCR; TCRdb stores in-frame clones only, minus some. This table holds about 19,000 clones, around 68% found once. Trimming stripped 1 base from V and 3 bases from J, with 13 bases between. CDR1 is MNHEY and CDR2 is SMNVEV in the germline V gene (reference sequence). The CDR3 has 15 amino acids. This sequence joins TRBV27 and TRBJ2-7; possibly TRBD1 for D (6 bases). The receptor was isolated from an adult with an advanced solid tumor such as melanoma, head and neck, liver or kidney cancer. This sample comprised CD4+ or CD8+ T cells sorted from blood, obtained in a trial of the OX40 agonist ivuxolimab. CDR3 loop: CASSLLGGGHYEQYF. The CDR3 nucleotides read TGTGCCAGCAGTTTATTGGGTGGGGGACACTACGAGCAGTACTTC.